This TCR beta chain is drawn from a study of T cells in Graves' hyperthyroidism and ophthalmopathy. With V trimmed by 5 bases and J by 0 bases, 6 bases remained unmatched. Per the germline V gene, CDR1 is SEHNR and CDR2 is FQNEAQ (reference sequence). The CDR3 loop spans 15 amino acids. This clonotype was found many times. What was amplified from RNA transcripts were TCR beta CDR3 regions. The study used the HTBI primer set for a first-round RT-PCR of the TCR CDR3. Via MiXCR, TCRdb re-called the multiplex PCR reads, giving one row per CDR3 protein. The table includes about 200,000 distinct CDR3 sequences, about a sixth detected once. Uncontrolled infection, other autoimmune disease, pregnancy or lactation excluded patients.

Sequences were obtained from blood. This receptor was identified in a woman in her forties or fifties with Graves' hyperthyroidism. V is TRBV7-9 and J is TRBJ1-1; TRBD1 aligns across 7 bases. The CDR3 DNA follows: TGTGCCAGCAGCCCACCGGGACAGATGAACACTGAAGCTTTCTTT. It specifies CASSPPGQMNTEAFF.